This T cell receptor beta chain was recorded in a study of response to subunit inactivated influenza vaccine. Findings of the study overall: Authors suggested seasonal influenza vaccinations each recruit few new T cells.

TCRdb analysed the RT-PCR reads with MiXCR anew, one entry per CDR3 protein. The sample has roughly 570,000 distinct CDR3 sequences, less than 15% seen once. V lost 1 base and J 6 bases, leaving 11 bases between the germline ends. Germline loops: CDR1 SGHRS, CDR2 YFSETQ. CDR3 size: 13 residues. Of note for this clonotype: The antigen remains unidentified.

The source of this sequence is a man aged 45 to 65 who received an inactivated influenza vaccine. Sample: PBMCs from blood, taken approximately 13 days after vaccination. The chain employs TRBV5-1 and TRBJ2-7; D is undetermined. CDR3 in amino acids: CASSLLGEVEQYF. CDR3 coding DNA: TGCGCCAGCAGCTTGTTGGGTGAGGTCGAGCAGTACTTC. The whole variable domain, remainder taken from reference TRBV5-1 and TRBJ2-7, is KAGVTQTPRYLIKTRGQQVTLSCSPISGHRSVSWYQQTPGQGLQFLFEYFSETQRNKGNFPGRFSGRQFSNSRSEMNVSTLELGDSALYLCASSLLGEVEQYFGPGTRLTVT.